The 22 T cell receptor beta chains in this list originate from one sample, sequenced in a study of T cell repertoires in cytomegalovirus infection. One entry per CDR3 protein results from TCRdb running MiXCR on the reads. This sample yields fewer than 1,000,000 distinct CDR3 sequences, of which approximately 31% are seen a single time; around 15% belongs to the top ten. These receptors have no identified antigens. The sequencing used cultured CD8+ T cells from PBMCs, collected from culture after CMV antigen stimulation. The receptors stem from a human donor in good health (CMV status not recorded). Some clones in this sample may be carry-over from other donors' samples.

The rearrangement links TRBV6-2 or TRBV6-3 to TRBJ2-1; D unresolved. The CDR3 extends over 14 amino acids. The ends were cut back, 5 bases at V and 7 bases at J, with 15 bases in the middle. The germline CDR1 and CDR2 sequences are MNHEY and SVGEGT. CDR3 DNA: TGTGCCAGCAGTACCCGAGGAGTTGGGAATGAGCAGTTCTTC. This sequence encodes CASSTRGVGNEQFF.

Comments on this clonotype: The conserved final phenylalanine or tryptophan is absent from the CDR3, which likely points to a read error. The chain combines TRBV4-2 with TRBJ2-3; no definite D call. Germline V CDR1 and CDR2: LGHNA, YNFKEQ. Trimming stripped 0 bases from V and 1 base from J, with 17 bases between. This CDR3 is built from 18 residues. The CDR3 region has the DNA TGTGCCAGCAGCCAAGATTGGTCTCCCATACCCGGCACAGATACGCAGTATTCT. Protein: CASSQDWSPIPGTDTQYS.

This clonotype was found a few times. The rearrangement uses TRBV12-3 or TRBV12-4 and TRBJ1-4, with a weak D call TRBD1 (6 bases). Trimming cost V 9 bases and J 3 bases, with 17 bases left between them. This CDR3 is 15 amino acids long. The CDR3 DNA reads as TGTGCCAGTTCAAGGGGGGCATGGGCTAATGAAAAACTGTTTTTT. Translating it yields CASSRGAWANEKLFF.

This chain connects TRBV4-1 to TRBJ2-7; TRBD2 agrees at 10 bases. J lost 2 bases, V lost 0 bases, and 4 bases had no gene match. This CDR3 is built from 16 residues. Germline V lookup: CDR1 MGHRA, CDR2 YSYEKL. The CDR3 nucleotides are TGCGCCAGCAGCCAAGATTTGCTAGCGGGGGCCTACGAGCAGTACTTC. This gives the protein CASSQDLLAGAYEQYF.

This clonotype was seen only once. The chain joins TRBV19 to TRBJ1-2, with 7 bases identical to TRBD1. CDR3 length equals 11 residues. Germline assignment: CDR1 LNHDA and CDR2 SQIVND (reference sequence). V gave up 11 bases and J gave up 4 bases; unmatched junction bases: 4. This CDR3 reads CAGRDSYGYTF. CDR3 nucleotide sequence: TGTGCCGGCCGGGACAGCTATGGCTACACCTTC.

The chain has TRBV27 and TRBJ2-1, with 11 bases fitting TRBD2. The V segment lost 5 bases and the J segment 12 bases; nucleotides outside the gene matches: 12. The CDR3 sequence is 15 residues long. Germline V lookup: CDR1 MNHEY, CDR2 SMNVEV (reference sequence). CDR3 nucleotide sequence: TGTGCCAGCAGTCCCCCTAGCGGGGGGCATATCGGGCAGTTCTTC. It encodes CASSPPSGGHIGQFF.

V usage is TRBV6-6 and J usage is TRBJ2-5; TRBD2 matches at 9 bases. Germline V gives CDR1 MNHNY, CDR2 SVGAGI (reference sequence). Unmatched junction bases numbered 17, after V lost 10 bases and J lost 5 bases. The length of the CDR3 is 16 residues. CDR3 sequence reads: CATAGLASTGRETQYF. CDR3 DNA: TGTGCCACAGCCGGACTAGCGTCCACAGGGAGGGAGACCCAGTACTTC.

The genes are TRBV29-1 and TRBJ1-1; tentatively, D is TRBD1 (5 bases). Germline CDR1 is SQVTM and CDR2 is ANQGSEA. Trimming shortened V by 5 bases and J by 4 bases, and 8 bases separated the two germline ends. The CDR3 totals 11 residues. CDR3 loop: CSVPGRTEAFF. CDR3 DNA sequence: TGCAGCGTTCCAGGGCGCACTGAAGCTTTCTTT.

This clonotype appeared a few times. The V and J genes are TRBV6-1 and TRBJ2-1; TRBD1 aligns across 9 bases. V gave up 5 bases and J gave up 6 bases; unmatched junction bases: 11. This CDR3 comprises 16 residues. Germline assignment: CDR1 MNHNS and CDR2 SASEGT. CDR3 region: CASSKGGQGFFNEQFF. The DNA for the CDR3 is TGTGCCAGCAGTAAGGGGGGACAGGGATTCTTCAATGAGCAGTTCTTC.

This sequence joins TRBV7-4 and TRBJ1-5; D not certain. Germline CDR1 and CDR2: SGHVT and SQSDAQ. V dropped 1 base and J dropped 6 bases, with 10 bases sitting between them. The CDR3 spans 14 residues. The DNA for the CDR3 is TGTGCCAGCAGCTTAGGCGTATCCGGTCAGCCCCAGCATTTT. Translating it yields CASSLGVSGQPQHF. The full variable domain, completed using reference TRBV7-4 and TRBJ1-5, is GAGVSQSPRYKVAKRGRDVALRCDSISGHVTLYWYRQTLGQGSEVLTYSQSDAQRDKSGRPSGRFSAERPERSVSTLKIQRTEQGDSAVYLCASSLGVSGQPQHFGDGTRLSIL.

The rearrangement uses TRBV7-9 and TRBJ1-4; no clear D gene. The CDR3 spans 12 residues. Germline V gene sequence: CDR1 SEHNR, CDR2 FQNEAQ (reference sequence). V lost 5 bases and J lost 8, with 9 bases in between. The CDR3 sequence: CASSREWEKLFF. In nucleotides, the CDR3 is TGTGCCAGCAGCAGGGAATGGGAAAAACTGTTTTTT.

There are many counts of this clonotype. Written as DNA, the CDR3 is TGTGCCAGCAGCCCCATAACCCTAGCGGGGGGGCATGACAATGAGCAGTTCTTC. Protein: CASSPITLAGGHDNEQFF. This sequence joins TRBV7-6 and TRBJ2-1, with TRBD2 identical over 12 bases. The germline CDR1 and CDR2 sequences are SGHVS and FNYEAQ. The V segment lost 5 bases and the J segment 5 bases; nucleotides outside the gene matches: 13. CDR3 length: 18 amino acids. Variable domain in full (rest from reference TRBV7-6 and TRBJ2-1): GAGVSQSPRYKVTKRGQDVALRCDPISGHVSLYWYRQALGQGPEFLTYFNYEAQQDKSGLPNDRFSAERPEGSISTLTIQRTEQRDSAMYRCASSPITLAGGHDNEQFFGPGTRLTVL.

CDR3 bases: TGTGCCAGCTCACCACGGGCGGACAGGGGGCGATGGCCCCAGCATTTT. This translates into CASSPRADRGRWPQHF. The rearrangement links TRBV18 to TRBJ1-5; 11 bases fit TRBD1. The CDR3 sequence is 16 residues long. CDR1 KGHSH and CDR2 LQKENI come from the germline V gene. Trimming at V came to 1 base and at J to 9 bases, leaving 8 bases not matched to a gene.

This clonotype was counted ten times or more. The genes are TRBV6-1 and TRBJ2-2, with 8 nucleotides matching TRBD1. Trimming cost V 7 bases and J 1 base; bases outside gene matches: 5. The CDR3 length is 15 residues. Germline V gives CDR1 MNHNS, CDR2 SASEGT. This CDR3 is CASIGTGLNTGELFF. The CDR3 DNA is TGTGCCAGCATAGGGACAGGTTTGAACACCGGGGAGCTGTTTTTT.

The chain carries TRBV12-3 or TRBV12-4 and TRBJ1-2; 9 nucleotides match TRBD1. V was pared by 8 bases and J by 8 bases, with 6 bases of the junction left unmatched. CDR3 size: 12 residues. CDR3 bases: TGTGCCAGCCAGAGGACAGGGGAGGGCTACACCTTC. Protein product: CASQRTGEGYTF.

Turning to this clonotype: Possible read error: a much larger clone is one base away. The chain recombines TRBV12-3 or TRBV12-4 with TRBJ1-4, with a tentative D call TRBD1 (5 bases). The CDR3 length is 15 residues. The CDR3 here is CVSSWAGSTNEKLFF. CDR3 DNA sequence: TGTGTCAGCAGCTGGGCAGGGTCGACTAATGAAAAACTGTTTTTT.

The sample holds a few counts of this clonotype. The V and J genes are TRBV6-5 and TRBJ1-3, with D uncertain. Germline-derived CDR1 and CDR2 are MNHEY and SVGAGI. Trimming stripped 6 bases from V and 4 bases from J, with 10 bases between. This CDR3 contains 13 residues. CDR3 nucleotide sequence: TGTGCCAGCAGGCCCAGCTCCGGAAACACCATATATTTT. This codes for CASRPSSGNTIYF.

This clonotype was detected only once. A read error may explain this, as a much larger clone is one base away. This chain links TRBV7-6 with TRBJ2-5; D gene unclear. This CDR3 region has 15 residues. V was trimmed by 5 bases and J by 5 bases, leaving 18 bases between them. CDR1 and CDR2 (germline): SGHVS, FNYEAQ. The CDR3 nucleotides are TGTGCCAGCAGCCCGGTTTTATGGAGTGGGGAGACCCAGTACTTC. Its protein product is CASSPVLWSGETQYF.

This chain links TRBV5-1 with TRBJ2-1; 8 bases match TRBD1. Losses at the gene ends were 4 bases for V and 4 bases for J; bases not matched to a gene: 10. The length of the CDR3 is 16 residues. Germline V gene sequence: CDR1 SGHRS, CDR2 YFSETQ. CDR3 sequence reads: CASSLTGAKGYNEQFF. Here the CDR3 DNA reads TGCGCCAGCAGCCTGACAGGGGCGAAGGGGTACAATGAGCAGTTCTTC.

The chain recombines TRBV7-9 with TRBJ2-1; 8 positions match TRBD2. Germline V gene sequence: CDR1 SEHNR, CDR2 FQNEAQ (reference sequence). Germline trimming cut 4 bases from V and 15 bases from J; bases unmatched to any gene: 14. This CDR3 contains 14 residues. The CDR3 spells CASSYGAEIAGRFF. DNA for the CDR3: TGTGCCAGCAGCTATGGGGCCGAAATAGCGGGGCGGTTCTTC.

The chain combines TRBV7-6 with TRBJ1-2, with D possibly TRBD1 on 5 matching bases. From germline, CDR1 is SGHVS and CDR2 FNYEAQ. Between the trimmed V and J ends, which lost 2 bases and 6 bases, there was a span of 19 bases. The CDR3 runs to 16 residues. Here the CDR3 reads CASSLIKDMGENGYTF. The CDR3 bases are TGTGCCAGCAGCTTAATCAAGGACATGGGCGAAAATGGCTACACCTTC.

This clonotype turned up a few times. The rearrangement links TRBV10-3 to TRBJ2-1; maybe TRBD2 (5 bases). Germline loops: CDR1 ENHRY, CDR2 SYGVKD. V lost 8 bases to trimming and J lost 5 bases, with 19 bases between them. There are 15 residues in the CDR3. CDR3 sequence reads: CAILSGPLRDNEQFF. Written as DNA, the CDR3 is TGTGCCATCCTATCCGGGCCCTTGAGGGACAATGAGCAGTTCTTC.